Listed below are T cell receptor beta chains from one sample, sequenced in a study of CD8+CD57+ T cells in acquired aplastic anemia. MiXCR, applied by TCRdb to the reads, yields one record per CDR3 protein. The profile shows about 20,000 distinct CDR3 sequences, about two fifths of them singletons. The sequenced material came from CD8+CD57+ T cells sorted from PBMCs. The receptor source for this set is a human donor with aplastic anemia. CDR3s include the opening cysteine and the closing phenylalanine or tryptophan. Fields, in order: clone size, J gene, D gene, V gene, CDR3 DNA, CDR3 protein. D genes are given only for firm matches. Only part of the rows carry a size: once, few, many, or a class if the clone is expanded.

many TRBJ2-1 TRBD2 TRBV20-1 TGCAGTGCCCACGGACTAGCGGGAGGGCGTAGCTACAATGAGCAGTTCTTC CSAHGLAGGRSYNEQFF
. TRBJ2-1 . TRBV7-3 TGTGCCAGCAGCAATAGCGGAACCTACAATGAGCAGTTCTTC CASSNSGTYNEQFF
. TRBJ2-2 . TRBV4-1 TGCGCCAGCAGCCGTCCCGGGAACACCGGGGAGCTGTTTTTT CASSRPGNTGELFF
. TRBJ2-2 TRBD2 TRBV6-5 TGTGCCAGCAGTTACTCGAGGGGACTAGCGGTCACCGGGGAGCTGTTTTTT CASSYSRGLAVTGELFF
medium-sized TRBJ2-3 TRBD1 TRBV5-6 TGTGCCAGCAGCTTGGGGGGGACAGGGGTTTTTGGCACAGATACGCAGTATTTT CASSLGGTGVFGTDTQYF
. TRBJ2-7 . TRBV2 TGTGCCAGCAGTGGAATGACAGGAGGGTATTCCTACGAGCAGTACTTC CASSGMTGGYSYEQYF
few TRBJ1-5 TRBD1 TRBV6-5 TGTGCCAGCAGTTACGGGACAGGGAGTCAGCCCCAGCATTTT CASSYGTGSQPQHF
. TRBJ2-2 TRBD2 TRBV24-1 TGTGCCACCAGGACTAGCGGGGACACCGGGGAGCTGTTTTTT CATRTSGDTGELFF
many TRBJ2-1 . TRBV20-1 TGCAGTGCTAGAGATGGGCCCCTCAATGAGCAGTTCTTC CSARDGPLNEQFF
. TRBJ1-5 . TRBV7-8 TGTGCCAGCAGCTTAAATTCAGGGGTAGGAAATCAGCCCCAGCATTTT CASSLNSGVGNQPQHF
few TRBJ2-5 . TRBV20-1 TGCAGTGGGGATGGAACTGATATTGGCCAAGAGACCCAGTACTTC CSGDGTDIGQETQYF
few TRBJ1-3 TRBD1 TRBV10-3 TGTGCCATAGCGGGGTCTGCGGGACAGGGTGCCAACACCATATATTTT CAIAGSAGQGANTIYF
. TRBJ1-6 TRBD1 TRBV6-5 TGTGCCAGCAGTTCCCCCGGACAGGGGCCGAATTCACCCCTCCACTTT CASSSPGQGPNSPLHF
once TRBJ1-1 . TRBV9 TGTGCCAGTAGTCCGGGGTCGGGGACTGAAGCTTTCTTT CASSPGSGTEAFF
few TRBJ2-7 . TRBV10-3 TGTGCCATCAGTGAAGGGTGGTACGAGCAGTACTTC CAISEGWYEQYF
. TRBJ2-1 TRBD2 TRBV11-2 TGTGCCAGCAGCTTTCGTGCGGGAGGGTCCAACAATGAGCAGTTCTTC CASSFRAGGSNNEQFF
. TRBJ1-1 TRBD1 TRBV5-1 TGCGCCAGCAGCTTAAGGGACAGGTACACTGAAGCTTTCTTT CASSLRDRYTEAFF
few TRBJ1-2 . TRBV7-8 TGTGCCAGCAGCTTACCAGGGTATGGCTACACCTTC CASSLPGYGYTF
. TRBJ2-3 . TRBV9 TGTGCCAGCAGCGTAACAATTAGCACAGATACGCAGTATTTT CASSVTISTDTQYF
. TRBJ2-7 TRBD1 TRBV4-1 TGCGCCAGCAGCCAGCACAGGGGTAGCTCCTACGAGCAGTACTTC CASSQHRGSSYEQYF
few TRBJ2-5 . TRBV7-9 TGTGCCAGCAGCTCAAGTGGTACGGCCCATGAGACCCAGTACTTC CASSSSGTAHETQYF
. TRBJ2-3 TRBD2 TRBV5-1 TGCGCCAGCAGCTTGGACCTAGCGGGAGAAGGCGATACGCAGTATTTT CASSLDLAGEGDTQYF
. TRBJ2-1 . TRBV6-4 TGTGCCAGCAGTGACAGGGACAACAATGAGCAGTTCTTC CASSDRDNNEQFF
once TRBJ2-7 . TRBV5-6 TGTGCCAGCAGCTTGCCTACAGGGACCGTCTACGAGCAGTACTTC CASSLPTGTVYEQYF
. TRBJ1-5 . TRBV20-1 TGCAGTGCCCCTGGTACGGTCACGGGCAATCAGCCCCAGCATTTT CSAPGTVTGNQPQHF
. TRBJ2-7 . TRBV20-1 TGCAGTGCTAGAGCCCCCCCGACCCCCCACGAGCAGTACTTC CSARAPPTPHEQYF
few TRBJ2-1 . TRBV7-2 TGTGCCAGCAGCCGGTACTCGACTAATGAGCAGTTCTTC CASSRYSTNEQFF
few TRBJ2-1 . TRBV2 TGTGCCAGCAGGTACAACTACCGGAACAATGAGCAGTTCTTC CASRYNYRNNEQFF
few TRBJ2-5 . TRBV20-1 TGCAGTGCTAGACTGAATCGAGAGACCCAGTACTTC CSARLNRETQYF
once TRBJ2-2 TRBD1 TRBV5-1 TGCGCCAGCGGAAGGGACAGGGTCGGAACCGGGGAGCTGTTTTTT CASGRDRVGTGELFF
many TRBJ1-1 . TRBV12-3/TRBV12-4 TGTGCCAGCAGTGCGGGCCCGAACACTGAAGCTTTCTTT CASSAGPNTEAFF
. TRBJ2-5 . TRBV7-4 TGTGCCAGCACCCGAGTGGCGGGGCGGGGAGAGACCCAGTACTTC CASTRVAGRGETQYF
few TRBJ2-1 . TRBV2 TGTGCCAGCAGTGAATTCAGGGAGCAGTTCTTC CASSEFREQFF
. TRBJ2-1 . TRBV7-7 TGTGCTGGCAGCTTAGAAGTGGAGGACCGTGAGCAGTTCTTC CAGSLEVEDREQFF
. TRBJ1-4 . TRBV24-1 TGTGCCACCAGTGATTTAGGGGGACCGGAGAGGGAAAAACTGTTTTTT CATSDLGGPEREKLFF
. TRBJ1-2 . TRBV7-9 TGTGCCAGCAGCTTAGTACAGTCATATGGCTACACCTTC CASSLVQSYGYTF
. TRBJ2-1 . TRBV7-9 TGTGCCAGCAGCTTAGGGGGGACTGTTTACAATGAGCAGTTCTTC CASSLGGTVYNEQFF
few TRBJ2-3 . TRBV7-2 TGTGCCAGCAGCTTGCTAGGGACTTATGGAGATACGCAGTATTTT CASSLLGTYGDTQYF
few TRBJ2-5 . TRBV24-1 TGTGCCACCAGTGACAATAAGCGGATCCAAGAGACCCAGTACTTC CATSDNKRIQETQYF
. TRBJ2-1 . TRBV7-9 TGTGCCAGCAGCTTAGGGCAATACAATGAGCAGTTCTTC CASSLGQYNEQFF
few TRBJ1-2 . TRBV19 TGTGCCAGTAGTATATCGGGCAGGGCTGGCTATGGCTACACCTTC CASSISGRAGYGYTF
few TRBJ2-7 . TRBV10-3 TGTGCCTTGGGACGGGGAGAATCCTACGAGCAGTACTTC CALGRGESYEQYF
. TRBJ2-7 TRBD1 TRBV5-4 TGTGCCAGCAGCCGGGACAGGGGCCACGAGCAGTACTTC CASSRDRGHEQYF
. TRBJ1-3 . TRBV7-9 TGTGCCAGCAGCTTAGGATGGTACGAAAACACCATATATTTT CASSLGWYENTIYF
few TRBJ2-5 TRBD2 TRBV7-2 TGTGCCAGCAGCTTCGAGCGGGGAGAGACCCAGTACTTC CASSFERGETQYF
. TRBJ2-1 TRBD2 TRBV10-3 TGTGCCACCGGGACTAGTGGCAATGAGCAGTTCTTC CATGTSGNEQFF
. TRBJ2-1 TRBD2 TRBV7-8 TGTGCCAGCAGCAGGGTTCTAGCGGGAGATGAGCAGTTCTTC CASSRVLAGDEQFF
. TRBJ2-2 . TRBV7-3 TGTGCCAGCAGCTTATGGGCTACCGGAAACACCGGGGAGCTGTTTTTT CASSLWATGNTGELFF
. TRBJ1-5 . TRBV24-1 TGTGCCACCAGTGACCCTCAACGGGACTTTAGCAATCAGCCCCAGCATTTT CATSDPQRDFSNQPQHF
. TRBJ2-7 TRBD1 TRBV7-3 TGTGCCAGCAGCTTGACAGGGCTCAGCTCCTACGAGCAGTACTTC CASSLTGLSSYEQYF
. TRBJ2-1 . TRBV2 TGTGCCAGCAGAAGGGGGCGGGGGCAAATCGGAATCTTCTACAATGAGCAGTTCTTC CASRRGRGQIGIFYNEQFF
few TRBJ2-5 . TRBV29-1 TGCAGCCCGACGGACAGCCAAGAGACCCAGTACTTC CSPTDSQETQYF